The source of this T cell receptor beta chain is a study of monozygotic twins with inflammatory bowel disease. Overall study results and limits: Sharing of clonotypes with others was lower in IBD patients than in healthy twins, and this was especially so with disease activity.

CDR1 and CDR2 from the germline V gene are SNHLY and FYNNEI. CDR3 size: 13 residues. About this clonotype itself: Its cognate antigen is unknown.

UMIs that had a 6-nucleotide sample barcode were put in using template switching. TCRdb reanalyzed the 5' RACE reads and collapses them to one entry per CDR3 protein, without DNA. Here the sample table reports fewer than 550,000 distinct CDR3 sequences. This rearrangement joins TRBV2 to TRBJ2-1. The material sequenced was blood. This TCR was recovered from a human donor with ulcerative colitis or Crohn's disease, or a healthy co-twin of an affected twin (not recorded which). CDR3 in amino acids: CASSESIYNEQFF. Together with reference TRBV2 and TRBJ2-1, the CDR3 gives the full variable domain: EPEVTQTPSHQVTQMGQEVILRCVPISNHLYFYWYRQILGQKVEFLVSFYNNEISEKSEIFDDQFSVERPDGSNFTLKIRSTKLEDSAMYFCASSESIYNEQFFGPGTRLTVL.